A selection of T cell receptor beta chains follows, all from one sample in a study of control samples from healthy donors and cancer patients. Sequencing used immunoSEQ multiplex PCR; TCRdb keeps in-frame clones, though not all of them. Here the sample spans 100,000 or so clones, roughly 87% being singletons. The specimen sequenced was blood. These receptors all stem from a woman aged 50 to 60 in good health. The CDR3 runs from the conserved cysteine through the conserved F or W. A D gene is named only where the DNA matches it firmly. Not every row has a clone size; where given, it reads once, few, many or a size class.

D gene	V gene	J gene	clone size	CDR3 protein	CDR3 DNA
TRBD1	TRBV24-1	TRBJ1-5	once	CATSDRRDRGHRGGNQPQHF	TGTGCCACCAGTGACCGCCGGGACAGGGGTCACAGGGGGGGGAATCAGCCCCAGCATTTT
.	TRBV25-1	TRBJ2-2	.	CASSELRGTDTGELFF	TGTGCCAGCAGTGAATTGCGTGGAACCGACACCGGGGAGCTGTTTTTT
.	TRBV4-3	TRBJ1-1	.	CASSQDSAPNTEAFF	TGCGCCAGCAGCCAAGATTCGGCGCCGAACACTGAAGCTTTCTTT
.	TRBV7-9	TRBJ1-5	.	CASRGGHGQPQHF	TGTGCCAGCAGAGGGGGGCATGGACAGCCCCAGCATTTT
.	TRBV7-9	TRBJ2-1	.	CASSLAGGNEQFF	TGTGCCAGCAGCTTAGCGGGAGGAAATGAGCAGTTCTTC
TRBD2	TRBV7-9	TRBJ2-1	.	CASSLHFSGNLYNEQFF	TGTGCCAGCAGCTTGCATTTTAGCGGGAATTTATACAATGAGCAGTTCTTC
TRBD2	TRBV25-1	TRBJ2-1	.	CASSGGAGGLNEQFF	TGTGCCAGCAGTGGAGGAGCGGGGGGACTCAATGAGCAGTTCTTC
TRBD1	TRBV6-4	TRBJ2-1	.	CARGQDNEQFF	TGTGCCAGGGGACAGGATAACGAGCAGTTCTTC
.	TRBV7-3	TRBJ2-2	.	CASSSTPGLITGELFF	TGTGCCAGCAGCTCCACGCCGGGACTCATCACCGGGGAGCTGTTTTTT
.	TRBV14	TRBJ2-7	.	CASSQYQGPVYEQYF	TGTGCCAGCAGTCAGTATCAGGGCCCCGTCTACGAGCAGTACTTC
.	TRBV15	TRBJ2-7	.	CATSRGMFSSYEQYF	TGTGCCACCAGCAGAGGGATGTTTTCCTCCTACGAGCAGTACTTC
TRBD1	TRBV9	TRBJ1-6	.	CATSTGRENSPLHF	TGTGCCACCTCGACAGGGAGGGAAAATTCACCCCTCCACTTT